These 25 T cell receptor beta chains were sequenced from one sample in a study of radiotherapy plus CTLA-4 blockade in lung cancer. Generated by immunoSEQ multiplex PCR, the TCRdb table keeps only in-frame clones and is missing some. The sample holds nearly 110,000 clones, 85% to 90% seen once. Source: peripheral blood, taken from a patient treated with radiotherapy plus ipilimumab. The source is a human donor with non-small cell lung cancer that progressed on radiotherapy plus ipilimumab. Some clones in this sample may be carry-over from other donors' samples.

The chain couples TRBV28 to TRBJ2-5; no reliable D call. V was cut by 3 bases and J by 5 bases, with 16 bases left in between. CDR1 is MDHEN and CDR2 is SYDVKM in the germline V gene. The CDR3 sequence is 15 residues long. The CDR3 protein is CASSLPVSNAETQYF. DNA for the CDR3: TGTGCCAGCAGTTTGCCGGTGTCTAATGCGGAGACCCAGTACTTC.

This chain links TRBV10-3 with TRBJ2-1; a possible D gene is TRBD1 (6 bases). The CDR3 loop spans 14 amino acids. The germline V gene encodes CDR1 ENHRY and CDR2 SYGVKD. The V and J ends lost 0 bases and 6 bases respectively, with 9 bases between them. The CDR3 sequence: CAISESLDSNEQFF. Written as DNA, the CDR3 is TGTGCCATCAGTGAGTCTTTGGACAGCAATGAGCAGTTCTTC.

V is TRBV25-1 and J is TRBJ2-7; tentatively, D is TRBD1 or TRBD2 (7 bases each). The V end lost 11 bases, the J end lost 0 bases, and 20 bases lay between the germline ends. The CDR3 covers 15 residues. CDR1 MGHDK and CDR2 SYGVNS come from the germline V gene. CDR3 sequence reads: CAAGPGGTASYEQYF. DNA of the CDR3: TGTGCCGCAGGCCCCGGGGGGACAGCCTCCTACGAGCAGTACTTC.

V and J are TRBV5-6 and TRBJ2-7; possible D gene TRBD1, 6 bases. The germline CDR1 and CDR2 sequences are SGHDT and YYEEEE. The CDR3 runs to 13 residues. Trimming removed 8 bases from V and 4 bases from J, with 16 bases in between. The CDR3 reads CASTFGGGYEQYF. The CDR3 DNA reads TGTGCCAGTACTTTTGGGGGCGGGTACGAGCAGTACTTC.

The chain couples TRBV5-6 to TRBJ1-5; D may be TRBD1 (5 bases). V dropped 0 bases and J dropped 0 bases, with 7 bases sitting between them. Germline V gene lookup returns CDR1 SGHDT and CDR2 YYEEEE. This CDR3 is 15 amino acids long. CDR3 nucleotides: TGTGCCAGCAGCTTGGAGGGGTATAGCAATCAGCCCCAGCATTTT. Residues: CASSLEGYSNQPQHF.

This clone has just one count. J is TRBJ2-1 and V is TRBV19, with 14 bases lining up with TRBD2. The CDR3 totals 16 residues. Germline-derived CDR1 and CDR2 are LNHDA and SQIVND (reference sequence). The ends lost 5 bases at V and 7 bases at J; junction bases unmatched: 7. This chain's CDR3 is CASSAAGTSGGNEQFF. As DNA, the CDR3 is TGTGCCAGTAGTGCGGCCGGGACTAGCGGGGGAAATGAGCAGTTCTTC. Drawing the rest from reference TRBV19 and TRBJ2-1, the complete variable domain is DGGITQSPKYLFRKEGQNVTLSCEQNLNHDAMYWYRQDPGQGLRLIYYSQIVNDFQKGDIAEGYSVSREKKESFPLTVTSAQKNPTAFYLCASSAAGTSGGNEQFFGPGTRLTVL.

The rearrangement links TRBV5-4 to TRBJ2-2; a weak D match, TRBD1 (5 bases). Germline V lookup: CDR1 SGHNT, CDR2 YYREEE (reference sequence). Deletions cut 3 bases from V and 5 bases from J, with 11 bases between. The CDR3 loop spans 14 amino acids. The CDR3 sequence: CASSSEGVTGELFF. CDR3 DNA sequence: TGTGCCAGCAGCTCAGAAGGGGTTACCGGGGAGCTGTTTTTT. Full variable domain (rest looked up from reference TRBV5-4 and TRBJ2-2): ETGVTQSPTHLIKTRGQQVTLRCSSQSGHNTVSWYQQALGQGPQFIFQYYREEENGRGNFPPRFSGLQFPNYSSELNVNALELDDSALYLCASSSEGVTGELFFGEGSRLTVL.

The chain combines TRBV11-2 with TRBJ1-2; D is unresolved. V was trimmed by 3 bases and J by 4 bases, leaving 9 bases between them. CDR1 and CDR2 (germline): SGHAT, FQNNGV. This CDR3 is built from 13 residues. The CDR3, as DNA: TGTGCCAGCAGCTTCGGACCTAGCTATGGCTACACCTTC. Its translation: CASSFGPSYGYTF.

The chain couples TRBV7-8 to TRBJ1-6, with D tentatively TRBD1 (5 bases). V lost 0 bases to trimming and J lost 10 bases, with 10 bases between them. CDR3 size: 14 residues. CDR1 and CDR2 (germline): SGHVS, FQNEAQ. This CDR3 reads CASSLAAEGSPLHF. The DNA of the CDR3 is TGTGCCAGCAGCTTAGCGGCTGAGGGGTCACCCCTCCACTTT.

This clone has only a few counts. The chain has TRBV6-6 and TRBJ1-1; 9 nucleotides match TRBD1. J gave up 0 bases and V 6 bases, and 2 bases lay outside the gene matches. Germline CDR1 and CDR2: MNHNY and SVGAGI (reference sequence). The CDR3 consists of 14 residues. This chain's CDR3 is CASSGQGLNTEAFF. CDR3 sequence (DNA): TGTGCCAGCAGCGGACAGGGGTTGAACACTGAAGCTTTCTTT.

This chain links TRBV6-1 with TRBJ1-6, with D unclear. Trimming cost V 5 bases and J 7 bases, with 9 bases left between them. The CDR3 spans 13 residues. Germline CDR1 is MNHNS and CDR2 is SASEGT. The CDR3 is CASSTGNNSPLHF. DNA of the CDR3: TGTGCCAGCAGTACCGGGAACAATTCACCCCTCCACTTT.

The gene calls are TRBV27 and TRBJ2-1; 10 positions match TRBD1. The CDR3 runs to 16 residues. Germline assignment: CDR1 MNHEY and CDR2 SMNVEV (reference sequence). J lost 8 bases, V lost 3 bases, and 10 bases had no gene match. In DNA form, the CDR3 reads TGTGCCAGCAGTTTCCCGTCGGGACAGGGGCTCGATGAGCAGTTCTTC. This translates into CASSFPSGQGLDEQFF.

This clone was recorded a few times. The DNA of the CDR3 is TGCAGCGTTGAAGAGGATGAAAAACTGTTTTTT. Protein product: CSVEEDEKLFF. The chain has TRBV29-1 and TRBJ1-4; no clear D gene. V gave up 0 bases and J gave up 6 bases, with 2 bases separating them. This CDR3 contains 11 residues. Per the germline V gene, CDR1 is SQVTM and CDR2 is ANQGSEA.

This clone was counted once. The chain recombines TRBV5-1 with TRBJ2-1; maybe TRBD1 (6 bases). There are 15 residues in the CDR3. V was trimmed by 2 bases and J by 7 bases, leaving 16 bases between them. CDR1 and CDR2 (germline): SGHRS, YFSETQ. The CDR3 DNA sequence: TGCGCCAGCAGCTTAATAGAAGCAGGGGTGAATGAGCAGTTCTTC. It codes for CASSLIEAGVNEQFF. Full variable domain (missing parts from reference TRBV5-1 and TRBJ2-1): KAGVTQTPRYLIKTRGQQVTLSCSPISGHRSVSWYQQTPGQGLQFLFEYFSETQRNKGNFPGRFSGRQFSNSRSEMNVSTLELGDSALYLCASSLIEAGVNEQFFGPGTRLTVL.

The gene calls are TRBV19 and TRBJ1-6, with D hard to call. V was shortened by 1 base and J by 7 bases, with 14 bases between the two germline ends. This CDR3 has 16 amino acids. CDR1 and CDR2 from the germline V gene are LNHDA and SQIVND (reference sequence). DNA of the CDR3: TGTGCCAGTAGTATAGCAGTGGCGTACCCGAATTCACCCCTCCACTTT. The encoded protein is CASSIAVAYPNSPLHF.

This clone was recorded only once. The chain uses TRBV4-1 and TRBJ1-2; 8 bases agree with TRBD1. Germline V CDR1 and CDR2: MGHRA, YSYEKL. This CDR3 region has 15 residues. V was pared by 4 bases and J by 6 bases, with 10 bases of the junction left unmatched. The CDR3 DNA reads TGCGCCAGCAGCCTCAGATCGCCGACAGGGGATGGCTACACCTTC. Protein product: CASSLRSPTGDGYTF.

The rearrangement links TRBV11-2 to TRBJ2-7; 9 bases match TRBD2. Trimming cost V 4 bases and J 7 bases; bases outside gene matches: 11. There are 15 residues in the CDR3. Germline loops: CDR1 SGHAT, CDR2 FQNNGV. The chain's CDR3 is CASSWGGGALVEQYF. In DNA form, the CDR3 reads TGTGCCAGCAGCTGGGGCGGGGGGGCGCTGGTGGAGCAGTACTTC.

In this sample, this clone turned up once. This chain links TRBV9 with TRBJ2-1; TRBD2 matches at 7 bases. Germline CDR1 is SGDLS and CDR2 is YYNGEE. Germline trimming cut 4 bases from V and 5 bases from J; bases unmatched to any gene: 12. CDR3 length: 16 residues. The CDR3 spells CASSPREGRANNEQFF. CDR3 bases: TGTGCCAGCAGCCCAAGGGAGGGCCGGGCGAACAATGAGCAGTTCTTC.

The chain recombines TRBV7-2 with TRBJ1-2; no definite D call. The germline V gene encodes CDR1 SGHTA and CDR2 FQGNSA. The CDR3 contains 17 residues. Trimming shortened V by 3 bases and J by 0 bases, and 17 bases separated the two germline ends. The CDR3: CASSFEGMTGANYGYTF. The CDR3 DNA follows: TGTGCCAGCAGCTTCGAAGGGATGACGGGAGCTAACTATGGCTACACCTTC.

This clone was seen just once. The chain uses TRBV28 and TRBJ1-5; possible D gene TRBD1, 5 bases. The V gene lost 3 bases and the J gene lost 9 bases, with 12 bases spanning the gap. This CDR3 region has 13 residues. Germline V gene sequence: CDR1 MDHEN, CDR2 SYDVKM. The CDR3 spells CASSLPGKGPQHF. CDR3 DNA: TGTGCCAGCAGTTTGCCAGGGAAGGGGCCCCAGCATTTT.

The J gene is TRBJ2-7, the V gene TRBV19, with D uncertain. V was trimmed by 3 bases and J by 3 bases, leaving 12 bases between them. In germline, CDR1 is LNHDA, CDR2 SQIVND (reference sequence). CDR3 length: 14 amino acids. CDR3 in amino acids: CASSIGGGDYEQYF. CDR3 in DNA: TGTGCCAGTAGTATTGGCGGCGGCGACTACGAGCAGTACTTC.

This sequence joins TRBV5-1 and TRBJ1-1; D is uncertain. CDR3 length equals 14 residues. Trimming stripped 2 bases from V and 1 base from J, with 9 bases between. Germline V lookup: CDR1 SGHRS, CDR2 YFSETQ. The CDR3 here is CASSFLTSNTEAFF. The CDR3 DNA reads TGCGCCAGCAGCTTTTTGACATCGAACACTGAAGCTTTCTTT.

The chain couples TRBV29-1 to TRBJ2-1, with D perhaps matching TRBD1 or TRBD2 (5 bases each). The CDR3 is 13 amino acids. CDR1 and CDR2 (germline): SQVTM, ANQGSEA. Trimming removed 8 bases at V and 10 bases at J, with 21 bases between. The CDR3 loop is CSFRRDRRGEQFF. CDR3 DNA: TGCAGCTTTCGAAGGGACCGCCGCGGGGAGCAGTTCTTC.

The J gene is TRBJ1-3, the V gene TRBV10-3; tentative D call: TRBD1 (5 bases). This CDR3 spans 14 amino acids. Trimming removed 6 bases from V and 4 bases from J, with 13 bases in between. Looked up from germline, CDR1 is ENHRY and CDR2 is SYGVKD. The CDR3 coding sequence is TGTGCCATCAGACATCAGGGCGACGGAAACACCATATATTTT. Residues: CAIRHQGDGNTIYF.

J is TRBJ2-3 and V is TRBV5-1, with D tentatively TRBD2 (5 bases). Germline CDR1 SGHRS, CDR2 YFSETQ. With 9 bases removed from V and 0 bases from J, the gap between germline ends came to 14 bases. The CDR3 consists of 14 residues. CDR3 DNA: TGCGCCATCCTTCGGACTGGAAGCACAGATACGCAGTATTTT. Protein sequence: CAILRTGSTDTQYF.